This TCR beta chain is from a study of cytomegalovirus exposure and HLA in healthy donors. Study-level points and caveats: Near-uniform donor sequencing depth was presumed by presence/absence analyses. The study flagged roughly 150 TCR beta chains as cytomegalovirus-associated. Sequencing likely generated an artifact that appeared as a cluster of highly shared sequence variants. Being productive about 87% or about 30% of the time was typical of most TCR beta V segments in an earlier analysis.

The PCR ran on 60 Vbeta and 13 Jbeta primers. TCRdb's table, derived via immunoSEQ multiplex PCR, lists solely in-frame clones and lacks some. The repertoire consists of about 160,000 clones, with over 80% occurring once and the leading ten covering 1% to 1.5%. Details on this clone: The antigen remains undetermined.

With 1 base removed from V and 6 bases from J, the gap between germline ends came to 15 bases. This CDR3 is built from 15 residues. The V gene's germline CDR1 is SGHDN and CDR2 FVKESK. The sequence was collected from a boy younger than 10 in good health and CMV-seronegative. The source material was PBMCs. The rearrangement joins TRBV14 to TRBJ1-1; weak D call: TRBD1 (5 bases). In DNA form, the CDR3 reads TGTGCCAGCAGCCAAGTATGGGGACTCAGAGCTGAAGCTTTCTTT. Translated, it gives CASSQVWGLRAEAFF.